These 23 T cell receptor beta chains share one sample of origin, sequenced in a study of identical twins. TCRdb called the 5' RACE reads again in MiXCR, with one record for every CDR3 protein. The repertoire has 690,000 or so distinct CDR3 sequences, over 8.5% of them found once; the top ten carry approximately 0.89%. The same data also went into a second study, on yellow fever vaccine responses in identical twins.

Sequenced sample: PBMCs. These receptors all come from a woman younger than 35 in good health.

The chain couples TRBV4-2 to TRBJ2-7; D might be TRBD2 (5 bases). CDR1 LGHNA and CDR2 YNFKEQ come from the germline V gene. This CDR3 comprises 16 residues. Trimming removed 1 base at V and 0 bases at J, with 13 bases between. This CDR3 reads CASSQGSGLSSYEQYF. The CDR3 DNA follows: TGTGCCAGCAGCCAAGGAAGCGGACTCTCCTCCTACGAGCAGTACTTC.

This chain joins TRBV7-2 and TRBJ2-7, with a weak D call TRBD2 (5 bases). The CDR3 length is 14 residues. The V gene's germline CDR1 is SGHTA and CDR2 FQGNSA. V lost 1 base, J lost 6 bases, and 13 bases lay in between. The CDR3 sequence: CASSLVDYLGEQYF. CDR3 coding DNA: TGTGCCAGCAGCTTAGTAGACTACCTCGGCGAGCAGTACTTC. Combining the CDR3 with reference TRBV7-2 and TRBJ2-7 gives the whole variable domain GAGVSQSPSNKVTEKGKDVELRCDPISGHTALYWYRQSLGQGLEFLIYFQGNSAPDKSGLPSDRFSAERTGGSVSTLTIQRTQQEDSAVYLCASSLVDYLGEQYFGPGTRLTVT.

V and J are TRBV9 and TRBJ2-5; 8 bases are a match to TRBD1. V lost 3 bases, J lost 2 bases, and 3 bases stayed unmatched. This CDR3 comprises 14 residues. The germline V gene encodes CDR1 SGDLS and CDR2 YYNGEE. The CDR3 DNA reads as TGTGCCAGCAGCGAGGGGGACAGGCAAGAGACCCAGTACTTC. As protein: CASSEGDRQETQYF.

The rearrangement links TRBV10-2 to TRBJ2-7, with D uncertain. This CDR3 is built from 14 residues. V lost 2 bases to trimming and J lost 3 bases, with 11 bases between them. The germline gives CDR1 WSHSY, CDR2 SAAADI. CDR3 sequence reads: CASSEQQIVYEQYF. In nucleotides, the CDR3 is TGCGCCAGCAGTGAGCAACAGATCGTCTACGAGCAGTACTTC.

The V gene is TRBV6-1, the J gene TRBJ1-2, with a tentative D call TRBD1 (5 bases). V lost 6 bases to trimming and J lost 4 bases, with 12 bases between them. The CDR3 is 13 amino acids. Germline-derived CDR1 and CDR2 are MNHNS and SASEGT. The CDR3 DNA reads as TGTGCCAGCAGCCTAGACAGTTCCTATGGCTACACCTTC. It specifies CASSLDSSYGYTF.

Only a few counts were recorded for this clonotype. The chain links TRBV28 to TRBJ2-5; D is ambiguous. This CDR3 comprises 12 residues. From germline, CDR1 is MDHEN and CDR2 SYDVKM. The ends were cut back, 11 bases at V and 7 bases at J, with 17 bases in the middle. As DNA, the CDR3 is TGTGCCTCGGTTGGCCACCGCGGGACCCAGTACTTC. Translation: CASVGHRGTQYF.

The chain couples TRBV20-1 to TRBJ2-1; TRBD2 agrees at 8 bases. V trimming: 6 bases; J trimming: 10 bases; junction bases outside the gene matches: 8. This CDR3 has 12 amino acids. The V gene's germline CDR1 is DFQATT and CDR2 SNEGSKA (reference sequence). The CDR3 DNA is TGCAGTGCCCCACGGGGCGGGGGGGAGCAGTTCTTC. Translating gives CSAPRGGGEQFF.

V is TRBV7-2 and J is TRBJ1-6; 7 bases align to TRBD1. There are 15 residues in the CDR3. Per germline, CDR1 SGHTA and CDR2 FQGNSA. V was clipped by 5 bases and J by 8 bases; unmatched bases: 9. The CDR3: CASSANGQVYSPLHF. As DNA, the CDR3 is TGTGCCAGCAGCGCCAATGGACAGGTTTATTCACCCCTCCACTTT.

The sample holds a few counts of this clonotype. This rearrangement joins TRBV11-1 to TRBJ2-7; 9 bases are shared with TRBD1. Losses at the gene ends were 5 bases for V and 3 bases for J; bases not matched to a gene: 17. This CDR3 region has 18 residues. Germline V gives CDR1 SGHAT, CDR2 FQDESV (reference sequence). CDR3 nucleotide sequence: TGTGCCAGCAGCGATCTTAATACCGGGACAGGGAGGGTCTACGAGCAGTACTTC. The encoded protein is CASSDLNTGTGRVYEQYF.

The rearrangement joins TRBV7-9 to TRBJ1-5; D remains ambiguous. V lost 5 bases to trimming and J lost 6 bases, with 8 bases between them. Per germline, CDR1 SEHNR and CDR2 FQNEAQ (reference sequence). The CDR3 totals 12 residues. CDR3 in DNA: TGTGCCAGCAGCGTGTTAGGTCAGCCCCAGCATTTT. It codes for CASSVLGQPQHF. Complete variable domain (other parts from reference TRBV7-9 and TRBJ1-5): DTGVSQNPRHKITKRGQNVTFRCDPISEHNRLYWYRQTLGQGPEFLTYFQNEAQLEKSRLLSDRFSAERPKGSFSTLEIQRTEQGDSAMYLCASSVLGQPQHFGDGTRLSIL.

The CDR3 sequence: CASSQAPNTGELFF. CDR3 coding DNA: TGTGCCAGCTCCCAGGCCCCGAACACCGGGGAGCTGTTTTTT. The chain links TRBV7-3 to TRBJ2-2; D gene unclear. Germline CDR1 reads SGHTA; CDR2 reads FQGTGA. V shed 8 bases and J shed 0 bases, with 10 bases lying between them. This CDR3 has 14 amino acids.

V is TRBV15 and J is TRBJ2-3; TRBD1 matches at 9 bases. The CDR3 covers 14 residues. Germline V gene sequence: CDR1 LNHNV, CDR2 YYDKDF (reference sequence). With V trimmed by 8 bases and J by 2 bases, 5 bases remained unmatched. The DNA of the CDR3 is TGTGCCACCCATCGGACAGGGGTCACAGATACGCAGTATTTT. Amino acids: CATHRTGVTDTQYF. The variable domain in full, with the rest retrieved from reference TRBV15 and TRBJ2-3, is DAMVIQNPRYQVTQFGKPVTLSCSQTLNHNVMYWYQQKSSQAPKLLFHYYDKDFNNEADTPDNFQSRRPNTSFCFLDIRSPGLGDTAMYLCATHRTGVTDTQYFGPGTRLTVL.

This clonotype has a count of ten or more. The chain couples TRBV7-8 to TRBJ2-7; maybe TRBD1 (6 bases). Trimming left V 5 bases short and J 3 bases short, with 14 bases between. CDR1 and CDR2 (germline): SGHVS, FQNEAQ. This CDR3 has 14 residues. CDR3 DNA sequence: TGTGCCAGCAGCCCCTTAGTACAGGGCTACGAGCAGTACTTC. It yields the protein CASSPLVQGYEQYF. The full variable domain, completed using reference TRBV7-8 and TRBJ2-7, is GAGVSQSPRYKVAKRGQDVALRCDPISGHVSLFWYQQALGQGPEFLTYFQNEAQLDKSGLPSDRFFAERPEGSVSTLKIQRTQQEDSAVYLCASSPLVQGYEQYFGPGTRLTVT.

The CDR3 DNA is TGTGCCAGCAGCCGTTTAGACGGCCCCGGGGAGCTGTTTTTT. Its protein is CASSRLDGPGELFF. This chain uses TRBV5-6 with TRBJ2-2; D is uncertain. With 4 bases removed from V and 6 bases from J, the gap between germline ends came to 13 bases. This CDR3 is built from 14 residues. Germline lookup yields CDR1 SGHDT and CDR2 YYEEEE.

The table lists this clonotype with many counts. This chain connects TRBV20-1 to TRBJ2-1, with TRBD2 matching over 11 bases. Germline V gene data show CDR1 as DFQATT and CDR2 as SNEGSKA (reference sequence). J gave up 4 bases and V 5 bases, and 7 bases lay outside the gene matches. This CDR3 region has 15 residues. The CDR3 DNA sequence: TGCAGTGCTTTAGCGGGAGGGCCGGAATACAATGAGCAGTTCTTC. Its protein is CSALAGGPEYNEQFF.

This clonotype was picked up a small number of times. This chain uses TRBV20-1 with TRBJ2-7, with D perhaps assigned TRBD1 or TRBD2 (5 bases each). The V gene's germline CDR1 is DFQATT and CDR2 SNEGSKA (reference sequence). Trimming removed 3 bases at V and 2 bases at J, with 8 bases between. This CDR3 region has 12 residues. This chain's CDR3 is CSASRGPYEQYF. As DNA, the CDR3 is TGCAGTGCTAGTAGGGGACCCTACGAGCAGTACTTC.

This clonotype showed up many times. The gene calls are TRBV12-3 or TRBV12-4 and TRBJ2-3; 7 positions match TRBD2. J was trimmed by 1 base and V by 6 bases; bases with no gene match: 10. The CDR3 covers 16 residues. The CDR3 nucleotides read TGTGCCAGCAGCCGTGGTTTGGGGGGGGGCACAGATACGCAGTATTTT. This sequence encodes CASSRGLGGGTDTQYF.

This clonotype was found many times. The chain employs TRBV6-1 and TRBJ1-4, with 8 positions matching TRBD1. Trimming took 7 bases from V and 8 from J; bases not matched to a gene: 15. CDR3 size: 16 residues. From germline, CDR1 is MNHNS and CDR2 SASEGT. The CDR3 nucleotides read TGTGCCAGCATGAGCGGGAGGACAGGGAAACTGGAAAAACTGTTTTTT. Translated: CASMSGRTGKLEKLFF.

This clonotype was seen at least ten times. This sequence joins TRBV27 and TRBJ1-1; D is undetermined. V was cut by 6 bases and J by 6 bases, with 17 bases left in between. Germline CDR1 reads MNHEY; CDR2 reads SMNVEV (reference sequence). The CDR3 has 14 residues. CDR3 loop: CASSTLEAVAEAFF. The CDR3 nucleotides are TGTGCCAGCAGCACCCTGGAAGCGGTAGCTGAAGCTTTCTTT.

This clonotype was found many times. Possible read error: a much larger clone is one base away. The CDR3 DNA is TGTGCCAGCAGCTTAGGGATCACTGAAGCTTTCTTT. Its protein is CASSLGITEAFF. J is TRBJ1-1 and V is TRBV7-9; D is uncertain. Deletions cut 1 base from V and 4 bases from J, with 4 bases between. This CDR3 region has 12 residues. The V gene's germline CDR1 is SEHNR and CDR2 FQNEAQ (reference sequence).

The CDR3 region has the DNA TGTGCCAGCAGTTACGAATGGGGTCAGCCCCAGCATTTT. This codes for CASSYEWGQPQHF. V gene TRBV6-5 combines with J gene TRBJ1-5; D unresolved. V shed 2 bases and J shed 6 bases, with 8 bases lying between them. The CDR3 is made up of 13 amino acids. The germline V gene encodes CDR1 MNHEY and CDR2 SVGAGI.

The chain has TRBV5-6 and TRBJ1-5; maybe TRBD1 (5 bases). Trimming removed 1 base at V and 2 bases at J, with 19 bases between. Germline values: CDR1 SGHDT, CDR2 YYEEEE. This CDR3 has 18 residues. CDR3 protein: CASSLFSGPHSRNQPQHF. CDR3 DNA: TGTGCCAGCAGCTTGTTTTCGGGACCGCATAGCCGCAATCAGCCCCAGCATTTT. Full variable domain (outside the CDR3, taken from reference TRBV5-6 and TRBJ1-5): DAGVTQSPTHLIKTRGQQVTLRCSPKSGHDTVSWYQQALGQGPQFIFQYYEEEERQRGNFPDRFSGHQFPNYSSELNVNALLLGDSALYLCASSLFSGPHSRNQPQHFGDGTRLSIL.

This clonotype was observed a few times. The chain carries TRBV15 and TRBJ2-7; D call uncertain. The V end was cut by 2 bases, the J end by 4 bases, with 12 bases between. The CDR3 is made up of 14 amino acids. CDR1 is LNHNV and CDR2 is YYDKDF in the germline V gene (reference sequence). The CDR3 is CATSRLAGEYEQYF. The CDR3 nucleotides are TGTGCCACCAGCAGATTGGCAGGAGAGTACGAGCAGTACTTC. Full variable domain (missing parts from reference TRBV15 and TRBJ2-7): DAMVIQNPRYQVTQFGKPVTLSCSQTLNHNVMYWYQQKSSQAPKLLFHYYDKDFNNEADTPDNFQSRRPNTSFCFLDIRSPGLGDTAMYLCATSRLAGEYEQYFGPGTRLTVT.